This is a list of T cell receptor beta chains from one sample in a study of PD-1 blockade in classical Hodgkin lymphoma. Data came from immunoSEQ multiplex PCR; TCRdb stores just in-frame clones and leaves some out. This sample yields some 32,000 clones, of which roughly four fifths are seen a single time; 32% belongs to the top ten. Material: peripheral blood mononuclear cells (PBMCs), obtained at baseline. These TCRs come from a human donor with classical Hodgkin lymphoma. Each CDR3 is given with its conserved first and last residue. D genes are given only for firm matches. The size entry is marked missing in some rows and otherwise reads once, few, many or a size class.

clone size: .
J gene: TRBJ1-2
D gene: .
V gene: TRBV5-5
CDR3 protein: CASSRNQDSGYTF
CDR3 DNA: TGTGCCAGCAGCCGAAATCAGGACAGTGGCTACACCTTC

clone size: .
J gene: TRBJ2-1
D gene: .
V gene: TRBV7-6
CDR3 protein: CASSSGQSYNEQFF
CDR3 DNA: TGTGCCAGCAGCTCCGGACAGTCCTACAATGAGCAGTTCTTC

clone size: .
J gene: TRBJ1-1
D gene: .
V gene: TRBV19
CDR3 protein: CASSIRQLNTEAFF
CDR3 DNA: TGTGCCAGTAGTATACGACAGTTGAACACTGAAGCTTTCTTT

clone size: once
J gene: TRBJ2-4
D gene: .
V gene: TRBV2
CDR3 protein: CASSEARRLAKNIQYF
CDR3 DNA: TGTGCCAGCAGTGAAGCGCGAAGGCTAGCCAAAAACATTCAGTACTTC

clone size: .
J gene: TRBJ2-3
D gene: .
V gene: TRBV11-3
CDR3 protein: CASSLTGVKDTQYF
CDR3 DNA: TGTGCCAGCAGCTTAACTGGGGTAAAGGATACGCAGTATTTT

clone size: .
J gene: TRBJ2-3
D gene: .
V gene: TRBV7-6
CDR3 protein: CASSLGLAGFEGQTQYF
CDR3 DNA: TGTGCCAGCAGCTTAGGGTTGGCGGGGTTTGAGGGGCAGACGCAGTATTTT

clone size: .
J gene: TRBJ1-2
D gene: .
V gene: TRBV4-2
CDR3 protein: CASSFQGLSGGYTF
CDR3 DNA: TGTGCCAGCAGCTTCCAGGGCCTCTCAGGCGGCTACACCTTC

clone size: .
J gene: TRBJ2-7
D gene: .
V gene: TRBV5-4
CDR3 protein: CASSFPGREQYF
CDR3 DNA: TGTGCCAGCAGCTTCCCGGGCAGGGAGCAGTACTTC

clone size: .
J gene: TRBJ2-7
D gene: .
V gene: TRBV7-2
CDR3 protein: CASSAAYYEQYF
CDR3 DNA: TGTGCCAGCAGCGCAGCTTACTACGAGCAGTACTTC

clone size: .
J gene: TRBJ1-2
D gene: .
V gene: TRBV5-4
CDR3 protein: CASIGAFDYGYTF
CDR3 DNA: TGTGCCAGCATAGGTGCGTTTGACTATGGCTACACCTTC

clone size: .
J gene: TRBJ2-2
D gene: .
V gene: TRBV18
CDR3 protein: CASSPPAAGELFF
CDR3 DNA: TGTGCCAGCTCACCACCAGCTGCCGGGGAGCTGTTTTTT

clone size: few
J gene: TRBJ1-1
D gene: TRBD1
V gene: TRBV19
CDR3 protein: CASSTGQVWTEAFF
CDR3 DNA: TGTGCCAGTAGTACCGGACAGGTTTGGACTGAAGCTTTCTTT

clone size: .
J gene: TRBJ1-1
D gene: .
V gene: TRBV11-1
CDR3 protein: CASSLQENTEAFF
CDR3 DNA: TGTGCCAGCAGTCTCCAAGAGAACACTGAAGCTTTCTTT

clone size: .
J gene: TRBJ2-5
D gene: .
V gene: TRBV19
CDR3 protein: CASSISPSRGEAQETQYF
CDR3 DNA: TGTGCCAGTAGTATTTCCCCCTCGAGGGGTGAGGCCCAAGAGACCCAGTACTTC

clone size: once
J gene: TRBJ1-2
D gene: .
V gene: TRBV4-1
CDR3 protein: CASSQDFPGAGYGYTF
CDR3 DNA: TGCGCCAGCAGCCAAGACTTCCCAGGGGCTGGCTATGGCTACACCTTC

clone size: .
J gene: TRBJ2-1
D gene: TRBD1
V gene: TRBV5-1
CDR3 protein: CASGLGQGVDEQFF
CDR3 DNA: TGCGCCAGCGGCCTTGGGCAGGGGGTCGATGAGCAGTTCTTC

clone size: .
J gene: TRBJ1-2
D gene: .
V gene: TRBV4-3
CDR3 protein: CASSPSVQLLWDGYGYTF
CDR3 DNA: TGCGCCAGCAGCCCGTCAGTCCAGTTGTTATGGGACGGCTATGGCTACACCTTC

clone size: .
J gene: TRBJ1-5
D gene: TRBD1
V gene: TRBV28
CDR3 protein: CASTPGTGDLSNQPQHF
CDR3 DNA: TGTGCCAGCACCCCCGGGACAGGGGACCTCAGCAATCAGCCCCAGCATTTT

clone size: .
J gene: TRBJ2-2
D gene: .
V gene: TRBV27
CDR3 protein: CASTVWQGAGELFF
CDR3 DNA: TGTGCCAGCACAGTATGGCAGGGAGCCGGGGAGCTGTTTTTT

clone size: .
J gene: TRBJ2-5
D gene: TRBD2
V gene: TRBV4-3
CDR3 protein: CASSQGLAGGQETQYF
CDR3 DNA: TGCGCCAGCAGCCAGGGACTAGCGGGGGGGCAAGAGACCCAGTACTTC

clone size: once
J gene: TRBJ2-1
D gene: .
V gene: TRBV5-4
CDR3 protein: CASSLDRLDYNEQFF
CDR3 DNA: TGTGCCAGCAGCTTGGATCGACTAGACTACAATGAGCAGTTCTTC

clone size: .
J gene: TRBJ1-2
D gene: .
V gene: TRBV9
CDR3 protein: CASSASGVAYGYTF
CDR3 DNA: TGTGCCAGCAGCGCCTCAGGGGTCGCATATGGCTACACCTTC

clone size: .
J gene: TRBJ2-1
D gene: .
V gene: TRBV29-1
CDR3 protein: CSGGGYDEQFF
CDR3 DNA: TGCAGCGGCGGAGGGTACGATGAGCAGTTCTTC

clone size: .
J gene: TRBJ1-3
D gene: .
V gene: TRBV30
CDR3 protein: CAWGMDSGNTIYF
CDR3 DNA: TGTGCCTGGGGAATGGACTCTGGAAACACCATATATTTT

clone size: .
J gene: TRBJ2-1
D gene: TRBD2
V gene: TRBV19
CDR3 protein: CASSMTSGGPYNEQFF
CDR3 DNA: TGTGCCAGTAGTATGACTAGCGGGGGACCTTACAATGAGCAGTTCTTC

clone size: .
J gene: TRBJ1-1
D gene: TRBD1
V gene: TRBV28
CDR3 protein: CASSSPGQGAPEAFF
CDR3 DNA: TGTGCCAGCAGTTCCCCCGGACAGGGGGCGCCTGAAGCTTTCTTT

clone size: .
J gene: TRBJ2-5
D gene: TRBD1
V gene: TRBV2
CDR3 protein: CASVGGGHETQYF
CDR3 DNA: TGTGCCAGCGTAGGGGGCGGCCATGAGACCCAGTACTTC

clone size: once
J gene: TRBJ1-2
D gene: .
V gene: TRBV7-9
CDR3 protein: CASSSFGGGGYTF
CDR3 DNA: TGTGCCAGCAGCTCCTTTGGAGGGGGTGGCTACACCTTC

clone size: .
J gene: TRBJ1-2
D gene: TRBD1
V gene: TRBV4-2
CDR3 protein: CASSRNGDRGNGYTF
CDR3 DNA: TGTGCCAGCAGCCGCAACGGGGACAGGGGGAATGGCTACACCTTC

clone size: .
J gene: TRBJ1-2
D gene: .
V gene: TRBV14
CDR3 protein: CASSQDSFGVTYGYTF
CDR3 DNA: TGTGCCAGCAGCCAAGATTCGTTTGGGGTAACCTATGGCTACACCTTC

clone size: .
J gene: TRBJ1-3
D gene: .
V gene: TRBV30
CDR3 protein: CAWSVQVSGNTIYF
CDR3 DNA: TGTGCCTGGAGTGTACAAGTCTCTGGAAACACCATATATTTT

clone size: .
J gene: TRBJ1-1
D gene: .
V gene: TRBV18
CDR3 protein: CASSPSGAKNTEAFF
CDR3 DNA: TGTGCCAGCTCACCTTCAGGGGCGAAGAACACTGAAGCTTTCTTT

clone size: few
J gene: TRBJ2-5
D gene: .
V gene: TRBV5-1
CDR3 protein: CASSLVADTQETQYF
CDR3 DNA: TGCGCCAGCAGCTTGGTCGCGGACACCCAAGAGACCCAGTACTTC

clone size: .
J gene: TRBJ2-7
D gene: .
V gene: TRBV6-5
CDR3 protein: CASSHSSYEQYF
CDR3 DNA: TGTGCCAGCAGCCACAGCTCCTACGAGCAGTACTTC

clone size: .
J gene: TRBJ1-3
D gene: .
V gene: TRBV11-2
CDR3 protein: CASQRKTGAGGNTIYF
CDR3 DNA: TGTGCCAGCCAGCGCAAGACTGGGGCAGGGGGAAACACCATATATTTT

clone size: .
J gene: TRBJ1-1
D gene: .
V gene: TRBV6-5
CDR3 protein: CASSPDGKAFF
CDR3 DNA: TGTGCCAGCAGCCCAGATGGGAAAGCTTTCTTT

clone size: .
J gene: TRBJ1-1
D gene: .
V gene: TRBV29-1
CDR3 protein: CSGTPTSTEAFF
CDR3 DNA: TGCAGCGGGACTCCTACGAGCACTGAAGCTTTCTTT

clone size: .
J gene: TRBJ2-1
D gene: TRBD2
V gene: TRBV6-6
CDR3 protein: CASSGTSGVSNEQFF
CDR3 DNA: TGTGCCAGCAGTGGGACTAGCGGGGTGAGCAATGAGCAGTTCTTC

clone size: .
J gene: TRBJ2-7
D gene: .
V gene: TRBV18
CDR3 protein: CASSPGGGLNEQYF
CDR3 DNA: TGTGCCAGCTCACCGGGGGGGGGCCTGAACGAGCAGTACTTC

clone size: .
J gene: TRBJ2-3
D gene: .
V gene: TRBV5-1
CDR3 protein: CASSLGQRVSTDTQYF
CDR3 DNA: TGCGCCAGCAGCTTGGGTCAGCGGGTGAGCACAGATACGCAGTATTTT

clone size: .
J gene: TRBJ2-3
D gene: .
V gene: TRBV29-1
CDR3 protein: CSVGGGQDTQYF
CDR3 DNA: TGCAGCGTTGGGGGGGGCCAGGATACGCAGTATTTT

clone size: .
J gene: TRBJ1-1
D gene: .
V gene: TRBV7-9
CDR3 protein: CASSLGGRGTEAFF
CDR3 DNA: TGTGCCAGCAGCTTAGGAGGTAGGGGCACTGAAGCTTTCTTT

clone size: .
J gene: TRBJ2-7
D gene: .
V gene: TRBV30
CDR3 protein: CAWSIGDEQYF
CDR3 DNA: TGTGCCTGGAGTATAGGGGACGAGCAGTACTTC

clone size: .
J gene: TRBJ1-2
D gene: .
V gene: TRBV7-2
CDR3 protein: CASSPGGGNYGYTF
CDR3 DNA: TGTGCCAGCAGCCCTGGGGGAGGGAACTATGGCTACACCTTC

clone size: .
J gene: TRBJ2-2
D gene: .
V gene: TRBV7-3
CDR3 protein: CASSFPGGGELFF
CDR3 DNA: TGTGCCAGCAGCTTCCCCGGGGGCGGGGAGCTGTTTTTT

clone size: .
J gene: TRBJ1-5
D gene: .
V gene: TRBV18
CDR3 protein: CASSAGDRLNQPQHF
CDR3 DNA: TGTGCCAGCTCAGCAGGCGATCGTCTAAATCAGCCCCAGCATTTT

clone size: .
J gene: TRBJ1-4
D gene: .
V gene: TRBV5-1
CDR3 protein: CASSSQWGGNEKLFF
CDR3 DNA: TGCGCCAGCAGCTCACAGTGGGGGGGTAATGAAAAACTGTTTTTT

clone size: .
J gene: TRBJ2-7
D gene: TRBD1
V gene: TRBV11-3
CDR3 protein: CASSSRDSPYEQYF
CDR3 DNA: TGTGCCAGCAGCTCACGGGACAGTCCCTACGAGCAGTACTTC

clone size: once
J gene: TRBJ1-5
D gene: .
V gene: TRBV10-3
CDR3 protein: CAISDGNQPQHF
CDR3 DNA: TGTGCCATCAGTGATGGTAATCAGCCCCAGCATTTT

clone size: .
J gene: TRBJ1-1
D gene: TRBD1
V gene: TRBV29-1
CDR3 protein: CSVLGQENTEAFF
CDR3 DNA: TGCAGCGTTCTAGGACAGGAGAACACTGAAGCTTTCTTT

clone size: few
J gene: TRBJ1-1
D gene: .
V gene: TRBV6-1
CDR3 protein: CASSERTEMNTEAFF
CDR3 DNA: TGTGCCAGCAGTGAAAGGACAGAGATGAACACTGAAGCTTTCTTT

clone size: .
J gene: TRBJ1-3
D gene: .
V gene: TRBV5-1
CDR3 protein: CASMAGGTSGNTIYF
CDR3 DNA: TGCGCCAGCATGGCCGGGGGGACCTCTGGAAACACCATATATTTT

clone size: .
J gene: TRBJ2-2
D gene: TRBD1
V gene: TRBV7-2
CDR3 protein: CASSLAFAGGFAGELFF
CDR3 DNA: TGTGCCAGCAGCTTAGCATTTGCAGGGGGTTTCGCCGGGGAGCTGTTTTTT

clone size: .
J gene: TRBJ2-7
D gene: .
V gene: TRBV9
CDR3 protein: CASSVALYPYEQYF
CDR3 DNA: TGTGCCAGCAGCGTAGCTCTGTACCCCTACGAGCAGTACTTC

clone size: .
J gene: TRBJ2-1
D gene: .
V gene: TRBV7-9
CDR3 protein: CASSEGSQVGEQFF
CDR3 DNA: TGTGCCAGCAGCGAAGGTTCCCAGGTTGGTGAGCAGTTCTTC